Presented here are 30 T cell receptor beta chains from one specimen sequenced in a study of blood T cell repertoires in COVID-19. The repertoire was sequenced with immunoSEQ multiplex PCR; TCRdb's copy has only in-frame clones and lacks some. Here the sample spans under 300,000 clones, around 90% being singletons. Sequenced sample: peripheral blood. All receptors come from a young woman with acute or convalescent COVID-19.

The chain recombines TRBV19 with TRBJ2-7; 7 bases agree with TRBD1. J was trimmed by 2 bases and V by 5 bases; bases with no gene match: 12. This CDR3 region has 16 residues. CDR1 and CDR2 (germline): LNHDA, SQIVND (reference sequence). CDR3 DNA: TGTGCCAGTAGTCCCCAGGGACAGCGTTTAACCTACGAGCAGTACTTC. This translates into CASSPQGQRLTYEQYF.

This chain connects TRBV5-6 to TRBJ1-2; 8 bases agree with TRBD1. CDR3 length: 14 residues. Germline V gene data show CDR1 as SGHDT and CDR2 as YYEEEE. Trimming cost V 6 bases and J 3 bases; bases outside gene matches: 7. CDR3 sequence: CASIWTGRHYGYTF. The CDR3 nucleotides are TGTGCCAGCATCTGGACAGGGAGGCACTATGGCTACACCTTC.

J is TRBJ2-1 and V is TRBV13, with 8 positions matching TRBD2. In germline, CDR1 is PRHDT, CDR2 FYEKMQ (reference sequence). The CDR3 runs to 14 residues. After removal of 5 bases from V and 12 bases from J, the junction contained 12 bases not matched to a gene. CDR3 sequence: CASSLSGVLIGQFF. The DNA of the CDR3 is TGTGCCAGCAGCCTTAGCGGGGTCCTGATCGGGCAGTTCTTC. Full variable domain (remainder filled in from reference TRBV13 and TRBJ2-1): AAGVIQSPRHLIKEKRETATLKCYPIPRHDTVYWYQQGPGQDPQFLISFYEKMQSDKGSIPDRFSAQQFSDYHSELNMSSLELGDSALYFCASSLSGVLIGQFFGPGTRLTVL.

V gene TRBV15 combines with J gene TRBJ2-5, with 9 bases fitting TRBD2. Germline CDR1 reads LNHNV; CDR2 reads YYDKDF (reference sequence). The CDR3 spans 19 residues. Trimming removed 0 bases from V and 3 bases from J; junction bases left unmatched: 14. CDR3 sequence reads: CATSREAWGLTSGKETQYF. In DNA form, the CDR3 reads TGTGCCACCAGCAGAGAGGCCTGGGGCCTGACTAGCGGAAAAGAGACCCAGTACTTC.

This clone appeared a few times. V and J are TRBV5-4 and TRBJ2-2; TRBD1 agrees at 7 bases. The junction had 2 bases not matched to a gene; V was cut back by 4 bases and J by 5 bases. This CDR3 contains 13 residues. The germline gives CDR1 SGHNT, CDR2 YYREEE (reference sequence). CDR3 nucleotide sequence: TGTGCCAGCAGCCCGACAGGGACCGGGGAGCTGTTTTTT. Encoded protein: CASSPTGTGELFF.

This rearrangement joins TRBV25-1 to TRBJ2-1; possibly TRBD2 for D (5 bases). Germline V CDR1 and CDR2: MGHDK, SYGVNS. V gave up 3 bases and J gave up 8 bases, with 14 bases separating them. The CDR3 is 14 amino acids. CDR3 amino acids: CASSDYMGVDEQFF. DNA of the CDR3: TGTGCCAGCAGTGACTATATGGGAGTAGATGAGCAGTTCTTC.

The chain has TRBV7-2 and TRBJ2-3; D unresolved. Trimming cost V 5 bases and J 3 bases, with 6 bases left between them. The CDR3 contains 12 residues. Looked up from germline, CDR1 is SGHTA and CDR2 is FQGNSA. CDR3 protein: CASSLQTDTQYF. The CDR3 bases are TGTGCCAGCAGCCTTCAGACAGATACGCAGTATTTT.

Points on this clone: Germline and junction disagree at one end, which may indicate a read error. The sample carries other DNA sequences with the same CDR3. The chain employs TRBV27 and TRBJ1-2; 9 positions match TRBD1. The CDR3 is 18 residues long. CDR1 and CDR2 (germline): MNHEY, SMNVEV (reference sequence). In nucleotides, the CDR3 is TGTGCCAGCAGGACTGTCGGGACAGGGTTGCAGTCCCTCTATGGCTACACCTTT. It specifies CASRTVGTGLQSLYGYTF.

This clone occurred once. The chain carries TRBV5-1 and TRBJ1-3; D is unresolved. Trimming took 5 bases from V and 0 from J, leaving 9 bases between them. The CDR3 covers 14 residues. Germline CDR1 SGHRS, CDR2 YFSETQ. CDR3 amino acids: CASSPAVSGNTIYF. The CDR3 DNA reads TGCGCCAGCAGTCCTGCGGTCTCTGGAAACACCATATATTTT.

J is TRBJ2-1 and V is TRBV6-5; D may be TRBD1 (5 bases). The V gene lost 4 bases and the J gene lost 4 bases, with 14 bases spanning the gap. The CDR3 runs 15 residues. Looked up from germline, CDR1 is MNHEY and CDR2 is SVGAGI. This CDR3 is CASSSLPDRYNEQFF. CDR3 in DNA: TGTGCCAGCAGTTCCCTTCCTGACAGATACAATGAGCAGTTCTTC.

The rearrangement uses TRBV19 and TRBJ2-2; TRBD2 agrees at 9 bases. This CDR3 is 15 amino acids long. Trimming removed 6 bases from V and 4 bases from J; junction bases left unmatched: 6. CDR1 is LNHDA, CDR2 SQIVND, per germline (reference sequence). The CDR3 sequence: CASSLLAGFTGELFF. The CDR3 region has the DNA TGTGCCAGTAGCCTTCTAGCGGGGTTCACCGGGGAGCTGTTTTTT.

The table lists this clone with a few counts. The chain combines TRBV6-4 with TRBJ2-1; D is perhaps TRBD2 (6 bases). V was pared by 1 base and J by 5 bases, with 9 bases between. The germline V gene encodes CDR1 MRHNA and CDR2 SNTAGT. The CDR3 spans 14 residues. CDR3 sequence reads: CASSDFSGNNEQFF. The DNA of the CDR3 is TGTGCCAGCAGTGACTTTAGCGGAAACAATGAGCAGTTCTTC.

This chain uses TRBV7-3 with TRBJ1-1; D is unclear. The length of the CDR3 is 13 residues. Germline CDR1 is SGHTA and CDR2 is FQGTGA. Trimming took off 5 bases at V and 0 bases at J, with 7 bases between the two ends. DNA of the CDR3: TGTGCCAGCAGCCTACAGATGAACACTGAAGCTTTCTTT. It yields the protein CASSLQMNTEAFF.

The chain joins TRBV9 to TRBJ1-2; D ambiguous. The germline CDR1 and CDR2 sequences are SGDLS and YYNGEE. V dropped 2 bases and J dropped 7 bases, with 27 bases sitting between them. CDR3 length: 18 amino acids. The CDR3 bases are TGTGCCAGCAGCGTTGAGCCTGGAGGCCAGGCTGGTAGAGCTGGCTACACCTTC. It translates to CASSVEPGGQAGRAGYTF.

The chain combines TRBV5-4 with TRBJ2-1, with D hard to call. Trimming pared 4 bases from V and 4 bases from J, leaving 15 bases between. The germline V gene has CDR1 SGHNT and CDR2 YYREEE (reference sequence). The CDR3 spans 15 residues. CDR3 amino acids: CASSAGLPRYNEQFF. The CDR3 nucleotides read TGTGCCAGCAGCGCCGGTCTTCCCCGTTACAATGAGCAGTTCTTC.

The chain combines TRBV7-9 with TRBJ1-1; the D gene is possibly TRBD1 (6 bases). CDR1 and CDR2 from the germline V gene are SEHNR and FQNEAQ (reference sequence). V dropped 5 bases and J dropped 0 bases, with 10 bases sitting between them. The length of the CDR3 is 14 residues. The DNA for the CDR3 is TGTGCCAGCAGCCGAACAGGGATGAACACTGAAGCTTTCTTT. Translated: CASSRTGMNTEAFF. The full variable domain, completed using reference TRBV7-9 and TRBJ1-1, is DTGVSQNPRHKITKRGQNVTFRCDPISEHNRLYWYRQTLGQGPEFLTYFQNEAQLEKSRLLSDRFSAERPKGSFSTLEIQRTEQGDSAMYLCASSRTGMNTEAFFGQGTRLTVV.

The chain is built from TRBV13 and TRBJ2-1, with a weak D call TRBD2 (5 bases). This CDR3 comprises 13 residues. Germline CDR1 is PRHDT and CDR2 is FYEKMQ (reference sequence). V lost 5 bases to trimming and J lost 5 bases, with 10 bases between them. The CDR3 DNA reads TGTGCCAGCAGCCGTTGGACTGACAATGAGCAGTTCTTC. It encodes CASSRWTDNEQFF. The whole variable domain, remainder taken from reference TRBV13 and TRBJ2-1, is AAGVIQSPRHLIKEKRETATLKCYPIPRHDTVYWYQQGPGQDPQFLISFYEKMQSDKGSIPDRFSAQQFSDYHSELNMSSLELGDSALYFCASSRWTDNEQFFGPGTRLTVL.

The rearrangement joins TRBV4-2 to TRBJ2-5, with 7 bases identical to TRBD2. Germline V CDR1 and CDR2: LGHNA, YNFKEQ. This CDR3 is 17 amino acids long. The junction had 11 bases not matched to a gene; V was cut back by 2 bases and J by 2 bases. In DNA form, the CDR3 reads TGTGCCAGCAGCCAATCGGTGGGCGGGAGCTCGCAAGAGACCCAGTACTTC. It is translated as CASSQSVGGSSQETQYF.

The CDR3: CASSQGQGAGANVLTF. The DNA of the CDR3 is TGTGCCAGCAGCCAAGGGCAGGGGGCTGGGGCCAACGTCCTGACTTTC. The chain recombines TRBV3-1 (or the pseudogene TRBV3-2) with TRBJ2-6; TRBD1 aligns across 7 bases. This CDR3 contains 16 residues. Per germline, CDR1 LGHDT and CDR2 YNNKEL (reference sequence). V was pared by 1 base and J by 2 bases, with 2 bases of the junction left unmatched.

CDR3 region: CASRLNNEQFF. CDR3 DNA: TGTGCCAGCAGACTTAACAATGAGCAGTTCTTC. V usage is TRBV6-5 and J usage is TRBJ2-1, with D unclear. Per the germline V gene, CDR1 is MNHEY and CDR2 is SVGAGI. The CDR3 length is 11 residues. V was pared by 6 bases and J by 5 bases, with 5 bases between.

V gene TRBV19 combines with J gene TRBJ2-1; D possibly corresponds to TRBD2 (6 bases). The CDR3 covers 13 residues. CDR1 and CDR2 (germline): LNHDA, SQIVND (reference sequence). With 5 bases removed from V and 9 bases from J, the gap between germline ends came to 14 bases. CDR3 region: CASSLGGWGEQFF. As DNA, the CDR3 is TGTGCCAGTAGTCTAGGAGGGTGGGGTGAGCAGTTCTTC.

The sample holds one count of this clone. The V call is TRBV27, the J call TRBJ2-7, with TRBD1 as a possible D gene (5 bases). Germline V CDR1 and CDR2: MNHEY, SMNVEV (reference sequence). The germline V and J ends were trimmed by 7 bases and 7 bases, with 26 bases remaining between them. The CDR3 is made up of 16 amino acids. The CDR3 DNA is TGTGCCAGCATCTCCCTAGGAGACGTTGGGGCTAAGGAGCAGTACTTC. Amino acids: CASISLGDVGAKEQYF.

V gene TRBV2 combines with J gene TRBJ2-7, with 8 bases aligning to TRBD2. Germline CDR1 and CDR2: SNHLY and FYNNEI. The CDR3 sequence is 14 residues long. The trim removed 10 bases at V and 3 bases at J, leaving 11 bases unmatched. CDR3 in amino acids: CATGREGPGYEQYF. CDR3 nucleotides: TGTGCCACCGGGAGGGAGGGACCCGGCTACGAGCAGTACTTC.

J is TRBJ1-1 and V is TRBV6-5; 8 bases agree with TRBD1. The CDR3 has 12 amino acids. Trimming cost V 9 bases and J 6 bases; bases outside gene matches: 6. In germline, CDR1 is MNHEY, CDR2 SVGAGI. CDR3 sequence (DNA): TGTGCCAGTACGACAGGGGTAGCTGAAGCTTTCTTT. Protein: CASTTGVAEAFF.

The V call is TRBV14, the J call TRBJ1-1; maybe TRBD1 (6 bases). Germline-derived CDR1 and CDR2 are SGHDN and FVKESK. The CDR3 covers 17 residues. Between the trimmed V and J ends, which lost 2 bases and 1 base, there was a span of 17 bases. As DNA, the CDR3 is TGTGCCAGCAGCCAACCGCGGGCGGGGGCGCGGAACACTGAAGCTTTCTTT. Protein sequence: CASSQPRAGARNTEAFF.

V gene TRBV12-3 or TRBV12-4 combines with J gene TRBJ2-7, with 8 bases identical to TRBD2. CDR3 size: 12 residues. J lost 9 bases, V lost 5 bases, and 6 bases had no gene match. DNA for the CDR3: TGTGCCAGCAGTGCCAGCGGGAGACTGCAGTACTTC. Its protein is CASSASGRLQYF.

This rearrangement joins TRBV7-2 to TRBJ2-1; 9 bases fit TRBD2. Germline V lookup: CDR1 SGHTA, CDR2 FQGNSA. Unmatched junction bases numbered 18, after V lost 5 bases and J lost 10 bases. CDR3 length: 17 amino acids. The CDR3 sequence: CASSPRGAREGIGEQFF. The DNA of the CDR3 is TGTGCCAGCAGCCCCCGCGGGGCGCGGGAGGGGATCGGGGAGCAGTTCTTC.

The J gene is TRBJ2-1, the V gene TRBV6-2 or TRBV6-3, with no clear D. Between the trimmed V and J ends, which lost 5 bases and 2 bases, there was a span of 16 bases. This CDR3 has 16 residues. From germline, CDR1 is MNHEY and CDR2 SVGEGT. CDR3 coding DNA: TGTGCCAGCAGTACACAGATCGTTTCAACCTACAATGAGCAGTTCTTC. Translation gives CASSTQIVSTYNEQFF.

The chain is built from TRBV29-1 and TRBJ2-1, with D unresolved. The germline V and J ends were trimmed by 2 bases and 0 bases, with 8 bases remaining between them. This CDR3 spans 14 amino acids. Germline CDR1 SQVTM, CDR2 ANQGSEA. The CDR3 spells CSVESRVSYNEQFF. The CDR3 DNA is TGCAGCGTTGAAAGCCGAGTCTCCTACAATGAGCAGTTCTTC.

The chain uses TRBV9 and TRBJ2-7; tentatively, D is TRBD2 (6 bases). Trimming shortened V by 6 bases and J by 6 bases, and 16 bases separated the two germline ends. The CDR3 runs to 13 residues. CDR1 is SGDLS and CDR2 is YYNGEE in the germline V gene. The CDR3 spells CASTPGQGGEQYF. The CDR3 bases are TGTGCCAGCACCCCGGGGCAGGGAGGCGAGCAGTACTTC.